The 3 T cell receptor beta chains presented below share a single source sample, sequenced in a study of T cells in Graves' hyperthyroidism and ophthalmopathy. Amplified regions were TCR beta CDR3 sequences from RNA transcripts. The HTBI primer set served for first-round RT-PCR of the TCR CDR3. MiXCR, applied by TCRdb to the multiplex PCR reads, yields one record per CDR3 protein. The sample has 500,000 to 600,000 distinct CDR3 sequences, 40% to 50% seen once. The specimen was peripheral blood or thyroid tissue (not recorded which). These receptors were collected from an adult woman with Graves' disease, either hyperthyroidism or ophthalmopathy (not recorded which).

This clonotype has only a few counts. The chain employs TRBV7-9 and TRBJ2-7, with 11 bases aligning to TRBD2. CDR1 is SEHNR and CDR2 is FQNEAQ in the germline V gene (reference sequence). Losses at the gene ends were 5 bases for V and 7 bases for J; bases not matched to a gene: 13. The CDR3 is 16 residues long. The CDR3: CASSPPSGRMGGEQYF. For the CDR3, the DNA is TGTGCCAGCAGCCCTCCTAGCGGGAGGATGGGGGGGGAGCAGTACTTC.

This chain uses TRBV7-2 with TRBJ1-1; TRBD1 aligns across 7 bases. Losses at the gene ends were 3 bases for V and 8 bases for J; bases not matched to a gene: 9. Germline values: CDR1 SGHTA, CDR2 FQGNSA. This CDR3 is 14 amino acids long. The CDR3 here is CASSFRRGGGEAFF. CDR3 nucleotides: TGTGCCAGCAGCTTTCGTCGAGGGGGCGGGGAAGCTTTCTTT. Full variable domain (remainder filled in from reference TRBV7-2 and TRBJ1-1): GAGVSQSPSNKVTEKGKDVELRCDPISGHTALYWYRQSLGQGLEFLIYFQGNSAPDKSGLPSDRFSAERTGGSVSTLTIQRTQQEDSAVYLCASSFRRGGGEAFFGQGTRLTVV.

This clonotype has more than one count but fewer than ten. J is TRBJ1-2 and V is TRBV25-1, with TRBD1 matching 9 bases. Germline lookup yields CDR1 MGHDK and CDR2 SYGVNS. The CDR3 covers 15 residues. J gave up 9 bases and V 4 bases, and 12 bases lay outside the gene matches. CDR3 amino acids: CASSAGPGTGFSYTF. CDR3 nucleotide sequence: TGTGCCAGCAGTGCGGGACCCGGGACAGGGTTCAGCTACACCTTC.